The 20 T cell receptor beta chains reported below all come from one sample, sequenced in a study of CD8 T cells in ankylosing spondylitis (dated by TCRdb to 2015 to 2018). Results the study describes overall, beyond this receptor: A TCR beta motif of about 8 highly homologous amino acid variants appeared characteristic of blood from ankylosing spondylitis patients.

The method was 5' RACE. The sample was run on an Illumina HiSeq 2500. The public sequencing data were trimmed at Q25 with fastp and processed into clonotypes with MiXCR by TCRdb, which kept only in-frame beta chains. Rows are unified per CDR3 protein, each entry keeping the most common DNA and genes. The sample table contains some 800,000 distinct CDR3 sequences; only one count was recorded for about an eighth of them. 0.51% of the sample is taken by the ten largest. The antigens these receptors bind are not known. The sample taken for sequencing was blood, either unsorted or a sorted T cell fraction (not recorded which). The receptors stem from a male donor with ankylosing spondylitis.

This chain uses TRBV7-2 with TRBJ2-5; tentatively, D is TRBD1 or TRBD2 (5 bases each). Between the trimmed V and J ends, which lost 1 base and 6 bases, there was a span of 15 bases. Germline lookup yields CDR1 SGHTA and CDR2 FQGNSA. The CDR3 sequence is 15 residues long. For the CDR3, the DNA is TGTGCCAGCAGCTTAGACCGAGGGGCAGGAAAGACCCAGTACTTC. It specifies CASSLDRGAGKTQYF.

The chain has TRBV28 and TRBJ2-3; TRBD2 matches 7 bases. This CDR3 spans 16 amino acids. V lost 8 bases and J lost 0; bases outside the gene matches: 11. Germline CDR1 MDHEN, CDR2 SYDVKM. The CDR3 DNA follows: TGTGCCAGCCTCTCCCGGGAGGCTACTAGCACAGATACGCAGTATTTT. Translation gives CASLSREATSTDTQYF.

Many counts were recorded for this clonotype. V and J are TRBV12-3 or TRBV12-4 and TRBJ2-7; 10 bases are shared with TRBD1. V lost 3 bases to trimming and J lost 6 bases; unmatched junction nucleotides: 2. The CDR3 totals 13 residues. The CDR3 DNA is TGTGCCAGCAGTTTCGGGACAGGGGTCGAGCAGTACTTC. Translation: CASSFGTGVEQYF.

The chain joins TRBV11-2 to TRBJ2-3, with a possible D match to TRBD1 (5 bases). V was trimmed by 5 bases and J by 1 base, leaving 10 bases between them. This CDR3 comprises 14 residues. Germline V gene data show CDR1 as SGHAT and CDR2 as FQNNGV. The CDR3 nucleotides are TGTGCCAGCAGCCCTTTGACAGGCACAGATACGCAGTATTTT. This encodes CASSPLTGTDTQYF.

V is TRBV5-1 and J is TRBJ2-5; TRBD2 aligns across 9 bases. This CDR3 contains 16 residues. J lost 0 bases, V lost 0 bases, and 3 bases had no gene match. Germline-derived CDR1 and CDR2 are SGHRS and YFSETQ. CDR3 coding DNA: TGCGCCAGCAGCTTGGTTAGCGGGGGCCACCAAGAGACCCAGTACTTC. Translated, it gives CASSLVSGGHQETQYF. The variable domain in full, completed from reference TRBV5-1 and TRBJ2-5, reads KAGVTQTPRYLIKTRGQQVTLSCSPISGHRSVSWYQQTPGQGLQFLFEYFSETQRNKGNFPGRFSGRQFSNSRSEMNVSTLELGDSALYLCASSLVSGGHQETQYFGPGTRLLVL.

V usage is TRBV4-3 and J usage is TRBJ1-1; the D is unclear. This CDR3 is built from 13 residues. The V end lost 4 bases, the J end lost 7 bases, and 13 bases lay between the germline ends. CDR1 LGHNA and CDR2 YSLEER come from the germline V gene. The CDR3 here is CASSLVVESEAFF. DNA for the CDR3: TGCGCCAGCAGCCTCGTTGTTGAGAGTGAAGCTTTCTTT.

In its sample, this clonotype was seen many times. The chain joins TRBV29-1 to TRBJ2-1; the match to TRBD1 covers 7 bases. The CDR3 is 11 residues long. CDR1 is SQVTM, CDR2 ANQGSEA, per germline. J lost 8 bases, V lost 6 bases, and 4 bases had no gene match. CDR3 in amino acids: CSVAGGHEQFF. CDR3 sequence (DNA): TGCAGCGTAGCAGGGGGACATGAGCAGTTCTTC.

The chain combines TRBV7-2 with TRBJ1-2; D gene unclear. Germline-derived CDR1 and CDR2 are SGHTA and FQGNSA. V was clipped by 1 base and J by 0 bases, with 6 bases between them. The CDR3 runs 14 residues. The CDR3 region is CASSLGISNYGYTF. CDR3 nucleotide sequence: TGTGCCAGCAGCTTAGGTATCTCTAACTATGGCTACACCTTC.

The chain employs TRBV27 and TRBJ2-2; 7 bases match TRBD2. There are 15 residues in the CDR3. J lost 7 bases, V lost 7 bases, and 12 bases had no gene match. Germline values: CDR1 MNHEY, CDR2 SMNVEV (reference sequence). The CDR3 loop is CASTLGGLWNGELFF. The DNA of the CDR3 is TGTGCCAGCACCCTCGGGGGGTTGTGGAACGGGGAGCTGTTTTTT.

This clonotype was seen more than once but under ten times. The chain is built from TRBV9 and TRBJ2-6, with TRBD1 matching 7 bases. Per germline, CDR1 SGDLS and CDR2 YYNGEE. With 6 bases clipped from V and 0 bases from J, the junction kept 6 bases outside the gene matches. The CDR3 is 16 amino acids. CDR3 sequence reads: CASTLQGSSGANVLTF. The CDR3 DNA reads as TGTGCCAGCACCCTACAGGGGAGCTCTGGGGCCAACGTCCTGACTTTC.

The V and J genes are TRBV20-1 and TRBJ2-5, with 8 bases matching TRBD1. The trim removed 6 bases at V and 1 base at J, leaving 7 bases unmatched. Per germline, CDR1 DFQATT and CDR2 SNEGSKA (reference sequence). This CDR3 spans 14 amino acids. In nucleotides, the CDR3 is TGCAGTGCCAGTCGGGGACAGGCCCAAGAGACCCAGTACTTC. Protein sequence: CSASRGQAQETQYF.

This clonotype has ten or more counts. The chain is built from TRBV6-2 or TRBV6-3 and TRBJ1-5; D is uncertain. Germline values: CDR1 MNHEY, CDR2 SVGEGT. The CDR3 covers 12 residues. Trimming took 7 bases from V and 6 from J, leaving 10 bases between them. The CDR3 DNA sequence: TGTGCCAGCAACGAGGAAAGTCAGCCCCAGCATTTT. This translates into CASNEESQPQHF.

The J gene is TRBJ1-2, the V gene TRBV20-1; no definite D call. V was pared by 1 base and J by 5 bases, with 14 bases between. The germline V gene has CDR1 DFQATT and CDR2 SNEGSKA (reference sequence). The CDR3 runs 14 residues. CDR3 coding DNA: TGCAGTGCTAGAGGTGCCGCAAGTCCTTATGGCTACACCTTC. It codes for CSARGAASPYGYTF.

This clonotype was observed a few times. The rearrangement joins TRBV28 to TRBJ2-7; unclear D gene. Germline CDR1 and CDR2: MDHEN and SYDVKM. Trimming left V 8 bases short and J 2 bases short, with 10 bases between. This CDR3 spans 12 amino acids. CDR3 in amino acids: CASVGSAYEQYF. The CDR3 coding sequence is TGTGCCAGCGTGGGTTCTGCCTACGAGCAGTACTTC.

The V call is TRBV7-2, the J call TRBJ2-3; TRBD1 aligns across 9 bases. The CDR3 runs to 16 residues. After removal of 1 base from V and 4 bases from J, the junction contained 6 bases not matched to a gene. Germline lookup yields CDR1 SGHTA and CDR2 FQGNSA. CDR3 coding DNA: TGTGCCAGCAGCTTAGATGGGAACAGGGGGCCAGATACGCAGTATTTT. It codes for CASSLDGNRGPDTQYF.

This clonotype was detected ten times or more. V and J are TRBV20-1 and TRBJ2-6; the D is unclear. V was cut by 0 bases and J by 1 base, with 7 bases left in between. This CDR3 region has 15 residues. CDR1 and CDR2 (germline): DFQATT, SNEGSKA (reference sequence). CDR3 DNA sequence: TGCAGTGCTAGAGATTTTCTTTCTGGGGCCAACGTCCTGACTTTC. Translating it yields CSARDFLSGANVLTF.

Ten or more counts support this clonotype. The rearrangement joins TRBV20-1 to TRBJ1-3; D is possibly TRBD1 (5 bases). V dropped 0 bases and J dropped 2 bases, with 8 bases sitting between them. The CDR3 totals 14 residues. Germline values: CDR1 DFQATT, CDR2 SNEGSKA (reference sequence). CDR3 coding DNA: TGCAGTGCTAGAGACGGCAGGGCTGGAAACACCATATATTTT. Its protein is CSARDGRAGNTIYF.

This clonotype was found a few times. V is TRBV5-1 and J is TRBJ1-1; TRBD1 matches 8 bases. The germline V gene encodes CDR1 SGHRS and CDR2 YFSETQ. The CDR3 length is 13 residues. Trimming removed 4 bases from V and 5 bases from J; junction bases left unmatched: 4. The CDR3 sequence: CASSENRGTEAFF. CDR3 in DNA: TGCGCCAGCAGCGAAAACAGGGGGACTGAAGCTTTCTTT. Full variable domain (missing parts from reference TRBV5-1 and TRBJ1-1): KAGVTQTPRYLIKTRGQQVTLSCSPISGHRSVSWYQQTPGQGLQFLFEYFSETQRNKGNFPGRFSGRQFSNSRSEMNVSTLELGDSALYLCASSENRGTEAFFGQGTRLTVV.

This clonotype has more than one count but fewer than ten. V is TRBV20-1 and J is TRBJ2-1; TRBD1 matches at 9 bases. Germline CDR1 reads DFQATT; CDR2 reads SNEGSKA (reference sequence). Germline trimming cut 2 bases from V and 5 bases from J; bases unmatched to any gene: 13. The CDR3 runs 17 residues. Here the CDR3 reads CSARKGRDRVPDNEQFF. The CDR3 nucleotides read TGCAGTGCTAGAAAAGGTAGGGACAGGGTACCGGACAATGAGCAGTTCTTC.

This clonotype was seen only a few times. CDR3 protein: CASSQSQGFDGYTF. DNA for the CDR3: TGTGCCAGCAGCCAAAGCCAAGGTTTTGATGGCTACACCTTC. V usage is TRBV11-2 and J usage is TRBJ1-2, with D uncertain. The germline V gene has CDR1 SGHAT and CDR2 FQNNGV. Between the trimmed V and J ends, which lost 5 bases and 6 bases, there was a span of 16 bases. This CDR3 is built from 14 residues.